The 30 T cell receptor beta chains listed next were all sequenced from one sample in a study of CD8+CD57+ T cells in acquired aplastic anemia. CDR3 and TCR beta VDJ profiling relied on genomic DNA as the template. TCRdb itself ran the reads through MiXCR, one entry per CDR3 protein. In the table there are under 40,000 distinct CDR3 sequences, more than 75% of which are singletons. Sequenced input: sorted CD4+, CD8+, or CD8+CD57+ T cells (not recorded which) from PBMCs. Receptor source: a human donor in good health, serving as a control.

This clonotype showed up just a few times. CDR3 DNA sequence: TGCAGCGTTGAAGAAGGGGCGGGGGAAAAACTGTTTTTT. Its translation: CSVEEGAGEKLFF. The rearrangement uses TRBV29-1 and TRBJ1-4, with D perhaps TRBD1 (5 bases). This CDR3 spans 13 amino acids. V gave up 0 bases and J gave up 8 bases, with 10 bases separating them. Germline lookup yields CDR1 SQVTM and CDR2 ANQGSEA.

This clonotype was counted a few times. The J gene is TRBJ2-5, the V gene TRBV29-1, with 7 bases aligning to TRBD1. The CDR3 totals 12 residues. CDR1 and CDR2 (germline): SQVTM, ANQGSEA. The trim removed 7 bases at V and 2 bases at J, leaving 4 bases unmatched. CDR3 sequence: CSADREQETQYF. DNA of the CDR3: TGCAGCGCTGACAGGGAGCAAGAGACCCAGTACTTC. Full variable domain (missing parts from reference TRBV29-1 and TRBJ2-5): SAVISQKPSRDICQRGTSLTIQCQVDSQVTMMFWYRQQPGQSLTLIATANQGSEATYESGFVIDKFPISRPNLTFSTLTVSNMSPEDSSIYLCSADREQETQYFGPGTRLLVL.

This clonotype showed up just a few times. The rearrangement joins TRBV29-1 to TRBJ2-7; D is ambiguous. CDR3 length: 14 residues. Between the trimmed V and J ends, which lost 7 bases and 2 bases, there was a span of 18 bases. CDR1 is SQVTM and CDR2 is ANQGSEA in the germline V gene. CDR3: CSALDGISTYEQYF. CDR3 bases: TGCAGCGCCCTCGACGGTATCAGCACCTACGAGCAGTACTTC.

V usage is TRBV29-1 and J usage is TRBJ2-5; D is possibly TRBD1 (5 bases). This CDR3 is 11 amino acids long. V lost 5 bases and J lost 2, with 6 bases in between. Germline assignment: CDR1 SQVTM and CDR2 ANQGSEA. The CDR3 sequence is CSVNRQETQYF. The DNA for the CDR3 is TGCAGCGTTAACAGGCAAGAGACCCAGTACTTC.

The chain combines TRBV24-1 with TRBJ2-7; D gene ambiguous. Germline CDR1 and CDR2: KGHDR and SFDVKD. V dropped 10 bases and J dropped 1 base, with 10 bases sitting between them. CDR3 length: 12 residues. The CDR3 nucleotides read TGTGCCACGCCGTACAAATCCTACGAGCAGTACGTC. Residues: CATPYKSYEQYV.

CDR3 region: CSVERGANTGELFF. DNA of the CDR3: TGCAGCGTTGAGCGTGGCGCGAACACCGGGGAGCTGTTTTTT. The rearrangement uses TRBV29-1 and TRBJ2-2; the D is unclear. There are 14 residues in the CDR3. The germline CDR1 and CDR2 sequences are SQVTM and ANQGSEA. Trimming left V 3 bases short and J 0 bases short, with 8 bases between.

This sequence joins TRBV6-1 and TRBJ1-5; D is undetermined. Germline CDR1 reads MNHNS; CDR2 reads SASEGT. V was trimmed by 4 bases and J by 9 bases, leaving 10 bases between them. The CDR3 is 12 residues long. The CDR3, as DNA: TGTGCCAGCAGTGGAGGACGGGTGCCCCAGCATTTT. This sequence encodes CASSGGRVPQHF.

This chain joins TRBV2 and TRBJ1-5; no clear D. This CDR3 spans 14 amino acids. V lost 3 bases and J 3 bases, leaving 9 bases between the germline ends. Per the germline V gene, CDR1 is SNHLY and CDR2 is FYNNEI. The CDR3 loop is CASSDRVPNQPQHF. For the CDR3, the DNA is TGTGCCAGCAGTGATCGGGTACCCAATCAGCCCCAGCATTTT.

This chain connects TRBV2 to TRBJ1-2, with D uncertain. The V gene lost 7 bases and the J gene lost 7 bases, with 7 bases spanning the gap. The CDR3 totals 10 residues. From germline, CDR1 is SNHLY and CDR2 FYNNEI. The CDR3 here is CASTDGGYTF. The CDR3 coding sequence is TGTGCCAGCACTGATGGTGGCTACACCTTC.

The rearrangement joins TRBV29-1 to TRBJ2-1; D is unclear. Germline V gives CDR1 SQVTM, CDR2 ANQGSEA. Trimming took 4 bases from V and 6 from J, leaving 10 bases between them. CDR3 length equals 12 residues. The CDR3 loop is CSVVRGPNEQFF. The CDR3 bases are TGCAGCGTTGTGCGCGGACCCAATGAGCAGTTCTTC.

This chain links TRBV20-1 with TRBJ2-3; D possibly corresponds to TRBD1 (6 bases). Trimming stripped 1 base from V and 4 bases from J, with 6 bases between. This CDR3 has 12 residues. CDR1 and CDR2 from the germline V gene are DFQATT and SNEGSKA (reference sequence). CDR3 nucleotide sequence: TGCAGTGCTAGAGCAGGGGCAGATACGCAGTATTTT. Its protein is CSARAGADTQYF.

Here the CDR3 DNA reads TGTGCCACCAGCAGACAGAGCAATCAGCCCCAGCATTTT. Translated: CATSRQSNQPQHF. The chain employs TRBV15 and TRBJ1-5; no definite D call. From germline, CDR1 is LNHNV and CDR2 YYDKDF (reference sequence). V lost 2 bases and J lost 1, with 3 bases in between. This CDR3 region has 13 residues.

This clonotype showed up just a few times. The chain combines TRBV25-1 with TRBJ2-3; 11 bases are a match to TRBD1. CDR1 and CDR2 (germline): MGHDK, SYGVNS. The CDR3 spans 15 residues. Trimming cost V 3 bases and J 5 bases; bases outside gene matches: 4. The CDR3 reads CASSERTGGLDTQYF. CDR3 coding DNA: TGTGCCAGCAGTGAGAGGACAGGGGGCTTAGATACGCAGTATTTT.

V and J are TRBV2 and TRBJ2-7; the match to TRBD2 covers 8 bases. Looked up from germline, CDR1 is SNHLY and CDR2 is FYNNEI. J was trimmed by 0 bases and V by 6 bases; bases with no gene match: 7. The CDR3 contains 15 residues. CDR3 sequence (DNA): TGTGCCAGCAGACCCCCGACTAGCGTCTCCTACGAGCAGTACGTC. The encoded protein is CASRPPTSVSYEQYV.

This clonotype is categorized as medium-sized. V gene TRBV12-5 combines with J gene TRBJ1-2; 7 positions agree with TRBD1. In germline, CDR1 is LGHNT, CDR2 FRNRAP. Unmatched junction bases numbered 2, after V lost 4 bases and J lost 0 bases. The CDR3 is made up of 14 amino acids. The CDR3 loop reads CASGWGTANYGYTF. The CDR3 DNA sequence: TGTGCTAGTGGTTGGGGGACAGCTAACTATGGCTACACCTTC.

The chain joins TRBV24-1 to TRBJ2-7; no clear D gene. CDR1 and CDR2 from the germline V gene are KGHDR and SFDVKD. V lost 3 bases and J lost 7, with 9 bases in between. The length of the CDR3 is 12 residues. Here the CDR3 DNA reads TGTGCCACCAGTGATCCGACATCTGAGCAGTACTTC. This translates into CATSDPTSEQYF.

The chain combines TRBV12-3 or TRBV12-4 with TRBJ2-1; TRBD2 agrees at 9 bases. Trimming cost V 3 bases and J 0 bases; bases outside gene matches: 6. CDR3 length: 17 residues. The CDR3 is CASSLVSGGFSYNEQFF. The CDR3 DNA is TGTGCCAGCAGTTTGGTTAGCGGGGGCTTCTCCTACAATGAGCAGTTCTTC.

This clonotype occurred a few times. The chain recombines TRBV24-1 with TRBJ1-5; D is ambiguous. The germline V gene encodes CDR1 KGHDR and CDR2 SFDVKD. Deletions cut 5 bases from V and 2 bases from J, with 6 bases between. CDR3 length equals 13 residues. The CDR3 spells CATSGRGNQPQHF. As DNA, the CDR3 is TGTGCCACCAGTGGTCGGGGCAATCAGCCCCAGCATTTT.

This clonotype was counted at least ten times. The chain links TRBV7-9 to TRBJ1-1; 7 bases line up with TRBD1. In germline, CDR1 is SEHNR, CDR2 FQNEAQ (reference sequence). There are 16 residues in the CDR3. The V gene end was trimmed by 5 bases and the J gene end by 2 bases; junction bases not matched to a gene: 11. The CDR3 bases are TGTGCCAGCAGCCAACAGGACAGGCGGGTAAACACTGAAGCTTTCTTT. Protein: CASSQQDRRVNTEAFF.

The chain combines TRBV10-2 with TRBJ1-2; D is unresolved. Looked up from germline, CDR1 is WSHSY and CDR2 is SAAADI. V lost 2 bases to trimming and J lost 3 bases, with 7 bases between them. This CDR3 contains 13 residues. The CDR3 region is CASSEIMDYGYTF. The DNA for the CDR3 is TGCGCCAGCAGTGAGATAATGGACTATGGCTACACCTTC.

The J gene is TRBJ2-3, the V gene TRBV5-8, with D possibly matching TRBD2 (7 bases). CDR1 is SGHTS, CDR2 YDEGEE, per germline. The V end lost 0 bases, the J end lost 6 bases, and 11 bases lay between the germline ends. The CDR3 is made up of 14 amino acids. CDR3: CASSLAGGRDTQYF. CDR3 DNA: TGTGCCAGCAGCTTGGCGGGGGGCAGGGATACGCAGTATTTT.

This clonotype occurred a few times. The chain combines TRBV29-1 with TRBJ1-2; D is ambiguous. V gave up 3 bases and J gave up 6 bases, with 5 bases separating them. CDR3 size: 10 residues. CDR1 is SQVTM, CDR2 ANQGSEA, per germline. The CDR3 loop is CSVDSDGYTF. The CDR3 DNA reads as TGCAGCGTTGACTCCGATGGCTACACCTTC.

In regard to this clonotype: The final CDR3 position lacks the conserved phenylalanine or tryptophan, pointing to a likely read error. Because the CDR3's place on the DNA is in doubt, the DNA is left out and the CDR3 is given as listed by TCRdb. V is TRBV15 and J is TRBJ2-2; TRBD1, as called in the table, went unchecked against the DNA. The CDR3 comprises 16 residues, both ends counted. Germline V CDR1 and CDR2: LNHNV, YYDKDF (reference sequence). Here the CDR3 reads CATSRDRTDFTGELLL.

The chain is built from TRBV15 and TRBJ2-6, with 8 nucleotides matching TRBD1. Germline CDR1 and CDR2: LNHNV and YYDKDF (reference sequence). CDR3 length equals 17 residues. V dropped 3 bases and J dropped 1; count of bases not matched to a gene: 5. CDR3 coding DNA: TGTGCCACCAGCAGTGACAGGGGCGGTTCTGGGGCCAACGTCCTGACTTTC. Protein sequence: CATSSDRGGSGANVLTF.

This chain joins TRBV24-1 and TRBJ2-1; 11 positions match TRBD2. V trimming: 5 bases; J trimming: 5 bases; junction bases outside the gene matches: 13. The CDR3 runs 18 residues. Germline loops: CDR1 KGHDR, CDR2 SFDVKD. This CDR3 is CATSGTSGSRSEHNEQFF. The CDR3 DNA reads as TGTGCCACCAGTGGTACTAGCGGGAGCAGATCGGAACACAATGAGCAGTTCTTC.

This chain links TRBV20-1 with TRBJ2-7, with 11 nucleotides matching TRBD2. Looked up from germline, CDR1 is DFQATT and CDR2 is SNEGSKA (reference sequence). J was trimmed by 1 base and V by 0 bases; bases with no gene match: 20. The CDR3 is 21 residues long. CDR3 DNA: TGCAGTGCTAGAGATAGCCTAGCGGGGGGCACCTCGTTAGGAACGTCCTACGAGCAGTACTTC. Its protein product is CSARDSLAGGTSLGTSYEQYF.

This chain connects TRBV7-2 to TRBJ2-7; D remains unclear. The V and J ends lost 5 bases and 3 bases respectively, with 8 bases between them. This CDR3 has 12 residues. Germline V gene data show CDR1 as SGHTA and CDR2 as FQGNSA. The CDR3 DNA reads TGTGCCAGCAGCCCCAACCTCTACGAGCAGTACTTC. This codes for CASSPNLYEQYF.

CDR3: CASPHREETQYF. The CDR3 region has the DNA TGTGCCAGTCCACACAGGGAAGAGACCCAGTACTTC. The chain has TRBV19 and TRBJ2-5; perhaps TRBD1 as D (6 bases). Per germline, CDR1 LNHDA and CDR2 SQIVND (reference sequence). V was pared by 8 bases and J by 3 bases, with 10 bases between. The length of the CDR3 is 12 residues.

The chain is built from TRBV10-3 and TRBJ2-2; D is possibly TRBD1 (6 bases). V lost 1 base, J lost 4 bases, and 10 bases lay in between. The CDR3 covers 15 residues. CDR1 is ENHRY, CDR2 SYGVKD, per germline. The CDR3 DNA is TGTGCCATCAGTGAGTACAGGGACCTCACCGGGGAGCTGTTTTTT. This encodes CAISEYRDLTGELFF.

V usage is TRBV5-1 and J usage is TRBJ1-6; a possible D gene is TRBD1 (6 bases). This CDR3 has 14 amino acids. CDR1 is SGHRS, CDR2 YFSETQ, per germline. Between the trimmed V and J ends, which lost 4 bases and 9 bases, there was a span of 14 bases. The CDR3 DNA follows: TGCGCCAGCAGCCGAACTACAGGGTTTTCACCCCTCCACTTT. This sequence encodes CASSRTTGFSPLHF.